The present TCR beta chain was sequenced within a study of T cell repertoires in cytomegalovirus infection. The germline V gene has CDR1 DFQATT and CDR2 SNEGSKA (reference sequence). The CDR3 runs 12 residues. The V end lost 2 bases, the J end lost 5 bases, and 9 bases lay between the germline ends. Worth noting for this clonotype: Its antigen remains unknown.

Using its own MiXCR run on the reads, TCRdb lists one record per CDR3 protein. The table shows around 430,000 distinct CDR3 sequences, with approximately 42% occurring only once. The input for sequencing was cultured PBMCs, taken from culture after CMV antigen stimulation. The chain recombines TRBV20-1 with TRBJ1-1; D is possibly TRBD1 (5 bases). This TCR came from a human donor in good health (CMV status not recorded). Some clones in this sample may be carry-over from other donors' samples. CDR3 in amino acids: CSARTGGTEAFF. CDR3 nucleotide sequence: TGCAGTGCTAGAACGGGGGGTACTGAAGCTTTCTTT.